The 26 T cell receptor beta chains below all came from one sample that was sequenced in a study of blood T cell repertoires in COVID-19. TCRdb's table, derived via immunoSEQ multiplex PCR, lists solely in-frame clones and lacks some. The data show roughly 250,000 clones, with about 86% seen just once and 15% to 19% held by the top ten. Specimen: peripheral blood. The source of these receptors is a person aged 70 to 80 with COVID-19, enrolled during active disease.

The chain carries TRBV7-9 and TRBJ1-4; D is unresolved. Trimming pared 1 base from V and 7 bases from J, leaving 7 bases between. The CDR3 has 13 amino acids. Germline V CDR1 and CDR2: SEHNR, FQNEAQ (reference sequence). The DNA of the CDR3 is TGTGCCAGCAGCTTAGGGAGTGCTGAAAAACTGTTTTTT. The encoded protein is CASSLGSAEKLFF. The full variable domain, rest sourced from reference TRBV7-9 and TRBJ1-4, is DTGVSQNPRHKITKRGQNVTFRCDPISEHNRLYWYRQTLGQGPEFLTYFQNEAQLEKSRLLSDRFSAERPKGSFSTLEIQRTEQGDSAMYLCASSLGSAEKLFFGSGTQLSVL.

The CDR3 reads CASSPGGDPGGYTF. The CDR3 nucleotides read TGCGCCAGCAGCCCAGGGGGCGATCCCGGTGGCTACACCTTC. The V gene is TRBV5-1, the J gene TRBJ1-2; TRBD1 aligns across 8 bases. The ends lost 4 bases at V and 7 bases at J; junction bases unmatched: 9. Germline CDR1 SGHRS, CDR2 YFSETQ. The CDR3 totals 14 residues.

This rearrangement joins TRBV5-6 to TRBJ2-3; tentative D call: TRBD1 (6 bases). CDR1 and CDR2 (germline): SGHDT, YYEEEE. There are 14 residues in the CDR3. V lost 6 bases, J lost 7 bases, and 18 bases lay in between. For the CDR3, the DNA is TGTGCCAGCACCCCGACAGGCTTTGGTCATACGCAGTATTTT. It specifies CASTPTGFGHTQYF.

The chain combines TRBV6-1 with TRBJ2-2; 8 bases line up with TRBD1. The CDR3 is 16 amino acids. The germline V gene encodes CDR1 MNHNS and CDR2 SASEGT. The V gene end was trimmed by 4 bases and the J gene end by 5 bases; junction bases not matched to a gene: 9. CDR3 loop: CASSALSTGATGELFF. CDR3 DNA: TGTGCCAGCAGTGCCCTTTCGACAGGGGCTACCGGGGAGCTGTTTTTT.

This rearrangement joins TRBV6-5 to TRBJ2-3; TRBD1 aligns across 8 bases. J was trimmed by 7 bases and V by 4 bases; bases with no gene match: 7. The CDR3 runs to 14 residues. The germline CDR1 and CDR2 sequences are MNHEY and SVGAGI. Here the CDR3 reads CASSFGQGRNTQYF. CDR3 sequence (DNA): TGTGCCAGCAGTTTCGGACAGGGTAGGAATACGCAGTATTTT.

V gene TRBV9 combines with J gene TRBJ1-1; D gene unclear. This CDR3 comprises 14 residues. Germline CDR1 SGDLS, CDR2 YYNGEE. V shed 2 bases and J shed 2 bases, with 10 bases lying between them. The CDR3 sequence: CASSVGALNTEAFF. CDR3 coding DNA: TGTGCCAGCAGCGTCGGAGCCTTAAACACTGAAGCTTTCTTT.

This chain links TRBV28 with TRBJ2-7, with D tentatively TRBD2 (7 bases). The germline gives CDR1 MDHEN, CDR2 SYDVKM. The CDR3 consists of 15 residues. Trimming removed 2 bases at V and 0 bases at J, with 11 bases between. This CDR3 is CASSLGGARSYEQYF. The CDR3 DNA is TGTGCCAGCAGTTTAGGGGGGGCGCGCTCCTACGAGCAGTACTTC.

This chain links TRBV27 with TRBJ2-1; no clear D. In germline, CDR1 is MNHEY, CDR2 SMNVEV (reference sequence). The V gene lost 6 bases and the J gene lost 1 base, with 10 bases spanning the gap. This CDR3 is 14 amino acids long. The DNA of the CDR3 is TGTGCCAGCAGGTCCCACCTATCCTACAATGAGCAGTTCTTC. It is translated as CASRSHLSYNEQFF.

V and J are TRBV4-2 and TRBJ2-1; weak D call: TRBD1 (5 bases). CDR3 length: 14 residues. CDR1 is LGHNA and CDR2 is YNFKEQ in the germline V gene. The V and J ends lost 1 base and 4 bases respectively, with 8 bases between them. The CDR3 loop is CASSQGQRYNEQFF. Here the CDR3 DNA reads TGTGCCAGCAGCCAAGGACAGCGATACAATGAGCAGTTCTTC.

On this clone itself: Other DNA sequences in this specimen translate into the identical CDR3. This chain joins TRBV2 and TRBJ1-5; possibly TRBD1 for D (5 bases). The length of the CDR3 is 16 residues. CDR1 and CDR2 (germline): SNHLY, FYNNEI. V gave up 1 base and J gave up 4 bases, with 14 bases separating them. This CDR3 reads CASSEGGRRGNQPQHF. The CDR3 coding sequence is TGTGCCAGCAGTGAAGGGGGCCGTCGGGGGAATCAGCCCCAGCATTTT.

This rearrangement joins TRBV19 to TRBJ2-1; 12 bases line up with TRBD2. V shed 7 bases, J shed 5 bases, and the junction held 9 bases outside the gene matches. The CDR3 covers 16 residues. The germline gives CDR1 LNHDA, CDR2 SQIVND (reference sequence). In DNA form, the CDR3 reads TGTGCCAGTACAAGGACTAGCGGGACCAGGAACAATGAGCAGTTCTTC. Its translation: CASTRTSGTRNNEQFF.

This sequence joins TRBV4-1 and TRBJ2-5; D is possibly TRBD1 (5 bases). The length of the CDR3 is 16 residues. Between the trimmed V and J ends, which lost 0 bases and 0 bases, there was a span of 11 bases. Germline V gives CDR1 MGHRA, CDR2 YSYEKL. The CDR3 DNA sequence: TGCGCCAGCAGCCAAGAGGGGCTAACCCACCAAGAGACCCAGTACTTC. It is translated as CASSQEGLTHQETQYF.

J is TRBJ1-5 and V is TRBV6-1, with D possibly being TRBD1 (6 bases). Trimming removed 2 bases at V and 9 bases at J, with 14 bases between. The CDR3 is 14 residues long. The germline CDR1 and CDR2 sequences are MNHNS and SASEGT. CDR3 bases: TGTGCCAGCAGTGAACCAGGGGATCAAGGGCCCCAGCATTTT. Translated: CASSEPGDQGPQHF.

This clone was found many times. The chain carries TRBV5-6 and TRBJ2-2, with a weak D call TRBD1 (8 bases). Germline V gene sequence: CDR1 SGHDT, CDR2 YYEEEE. The CDR3 length is 15 residues. V lost 2 bases and J lost 5, with 13 bases in between. CDR3 coding DNA: TGTGCCAGCAGCTTAGGACAGGGAGGGACCGGGGAGCTGTTTTTT. Amino acid sequence: CASSLGQGGTGELFF.

V is TRBV5-5 and J is TRBJ1-1; D gene ambiguous. The ends were cut back, 0 bases at V and 6 bases at J, with 21 bases in the middle. Germline V gene lookup returns CDR1 SGHKS and CDR2 YYEKEE (reference sequence). CDR3 length: 17 amino acids. The CDR3 spells CASSLDPAGQRRPEAFF. In DNA, the CDR3 is TGTGCCAGCAGCTTGGACCCCGCTGGGCAGCGGAGGCCTGAAGCTTTCTTT.

This clone was counted once. This chain uses TRBV5-4 with TRBJ2-3; 7 nucleotides agree with TRBD1. There are 13 residues in the CDR3. Germline-derived CDR1 and CDR2 are SGHNT and YYREEE (reference sequence). Germline trimming cut 5 bases from V and 5 bases from J; bases unmatched to any gene: 5. The CDR3 region is CASRGTDGDTQYF. CDR3 coding DNA: TGTGCCAGCAGAGGGACAGATGGAGATACGCAGTATTTT.

The gene calls are TRBV5-1 and TRBJ2-2; D possibly corresponds to TRBD2 (6 bases). Germline loops: CDR1 SGHRS, CDR2 YFSETQ. This CDR3 is built from 15 residues. Trimming shortened V by 1 base and J by 3 bases, and 10 bases separated the two germline ends. CDR3 in DNA: TGCGCCAGCAGCTTGAATAGCGGAGACACCGGGGAGCTGTTTTTT. This sequence encodes CASSLNSGDTGELFF.

The chain employs TRBV7-2 and TRBJ2-7, with a possible D match to TRBD1 (5 bases). The CDR3 consists of 16 residues. The germline V and J ends were trimmed by 1 base and 3 bases, with 16 bases remaining between them. Per the germline V gene, CDR1 is SGHTA and CDR2 is FQGNSA. CDR3 nucleotide sequence: TGTGCCAGCAGCTTAGTTTCTACAGGTGGAAACTACGAGCAGTACTTC. The encoded protein is CASSLVSTGGNYEQYF.

This chain connects TRBV5-8 to TRBJ2-7, with TRBD1 as a possible D gene (5 bases). From germline, CDR1 is SGHTS and CDR2 YDEGEE. The CDR3 loop spans 15 amino acids. The germline V and J ends were trimmed by 2 bases and 1 base, with 13 bases remaining between them. CDR3 loop: CASSLGVVGSYEQYF. The CDR3 nucleotides read TGTGCCAGCAGCTTAGGGGTGGTGGGTTCCTACGAGCAGTACTTC.

This clone occurred a few times. The chain recombines TRBV6-2 or TRBV6-3 with TRBJ2-2; tentatively, D is TRBD2 (6 bases). Deletions cut 5 bases from V and 5 bases from J, with 15 bases between. The germline CDR1 and CDR2 sequences are MNHEY and SVGEGT. This CDR3 spans 15 amino acids. The CDR3 nucleotides read TGTGCCAGCAGTAACCTGGGGGGAAGGACCGGGGAGCTGTTTTTT. Protein product: CASSNLGGRTGELFF.

The count of this clone is one. V and J are TRBV6-2 or TRBV6-3 and TRBJ1-2; D not resolved. The V and J ends lost 0 bases and 4 bases respectively, with 3 bases between them. This CDR3 has 12 amino acids. Germline CDR1 and CDR2: MNHEY and SVGEGT. The CDR3 sequence: CASSYSRYGYTF. The CDR3 bases are TGTGCCAGCAGTTACTCTCGCTATGGCTACACCTTC.

Written as DNA, the CDR3 is TGTGCCAGCAGCCTTAGACAGGGGGTCAACTATGGCTACACCTTC. Protein: CASSLRQGVNYGYTF. This chain uses TRBV7-9 with TRBJ1-2; 9 bases are a match to TRBD1. This CDR3 is 15 amino acids long. CDR1 is SEHNR and CDR2 is FQNEAQ in the germline V gene (reference sequence). The ends lost 5 bases at V and 2 bases at J; junction bases unmatched: 6.

This chain links TRBV2 with TRBJ1-5, with no clear D. The CDR3 has 14 amino acids. From germline, CDR1 is SNHLY and CDR2 FYNNEI. V gave up 8 bases and J gave up 2 bases, with 13 bases separating them. This CDR3 is CASRSPGGNQPQHF. CDR3 in DNA: TGTGCCAGCCGTAGCCCTGGCGGCAATCAGCCCCAGCATTTT.

CDR3 sequence (DNA): TGTGCCAGCAGTTTCATTTTGCAGAGCAATCAGCCCCAGCATTTT. Its translation: CASSFILQSNQPQHF. This chain joins TRBV28 and TRBJ1-5; D unresolved. The CDR3 is 15 amino acids. The germline V and J ends were trimmed by 3 bases and 1 base, with 10 bases remaining between them. Germline CDR1 MDHEN, CDR2 SYDVKM.

The rearrangement joins TRBV11-3 to TRBJ2-1, with 9 bases that match TRBD2. The CDR3 is 20 residues long. After removal of 4 bases from V and 0 bases from J, the junction contained 16 bases not matched to a gene. From germline, CDR1 is SGHNT and CDR2 YENEEA. The DNA of the CDR3 is TGTGCCAGCAGCTCAGGCCTGGGCCTAGCGGGAACCAGCTCCTACAATGAGCAGTTCTTC. Translation: CASSSGLGLAGTSSYNEQFF.

The V call is TRBV7-2, the J call TRBJ1-1; a weak D match, TRBD1 (5 bases). The germline V gene encodes CDR1 SGHTA and CDR2 FQGNSA. Deletions cut 6 bases from V and 1 base from J, with 9 bases between. CDR3 length: 13 amino acids. The CDR3, as DNA: TGTGCCAGCAGAGGCGGACAGAACACTGAAGCTTTCTTT. It translates to CASRGGQNTEAFF. Looking up the rest from reference TRBV7-2 and TRBJ1-1 gives the full variable domain: GAGVSQSPSNKVTEKGKDVELRCDPISGHTALYWYRQSLGQGLEFLIYFQGNSAPDKSGLPSDRFSAERTGGSVSTLTIQRTQQEDSAVYLCASRGGQNTEAFFGQGTRLTVV.